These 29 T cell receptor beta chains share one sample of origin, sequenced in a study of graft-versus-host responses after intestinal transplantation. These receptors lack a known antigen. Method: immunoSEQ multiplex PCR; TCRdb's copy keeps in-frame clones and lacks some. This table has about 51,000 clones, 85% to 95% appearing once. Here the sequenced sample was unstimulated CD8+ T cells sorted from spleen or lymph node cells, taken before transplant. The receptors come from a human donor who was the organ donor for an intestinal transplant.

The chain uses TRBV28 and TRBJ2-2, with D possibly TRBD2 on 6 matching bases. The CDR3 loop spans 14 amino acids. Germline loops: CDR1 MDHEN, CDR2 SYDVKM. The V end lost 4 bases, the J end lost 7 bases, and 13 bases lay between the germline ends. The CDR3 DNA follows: TGTGCCAGCAGTTCGCAACCGGGGGACGGGGAGCTGTTTTTT. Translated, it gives CASSSQPGDGELFF.

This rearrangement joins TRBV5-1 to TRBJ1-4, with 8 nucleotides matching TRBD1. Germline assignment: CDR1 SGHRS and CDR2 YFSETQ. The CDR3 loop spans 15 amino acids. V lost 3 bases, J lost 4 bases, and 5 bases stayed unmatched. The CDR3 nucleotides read TGCGCCAGCAGCTACGGACAGGGCGGTAATGAAAAACTGTTTTTT. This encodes CASSYGQGGNEKLFF.

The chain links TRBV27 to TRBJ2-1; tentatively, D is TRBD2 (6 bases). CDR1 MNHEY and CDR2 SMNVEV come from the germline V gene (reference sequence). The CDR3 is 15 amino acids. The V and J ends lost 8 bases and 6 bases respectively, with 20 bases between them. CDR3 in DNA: TGTGCCAGCGGAGGACTGGTCGGAGGGATCAATGAGCAGTTCTTC. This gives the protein CASGGLVGGINEQFF.

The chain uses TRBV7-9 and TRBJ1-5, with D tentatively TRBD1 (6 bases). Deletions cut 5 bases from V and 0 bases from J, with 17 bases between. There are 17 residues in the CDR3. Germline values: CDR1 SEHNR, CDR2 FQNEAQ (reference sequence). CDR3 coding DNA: TGTGCCAGCAGCACGTACACGGGGGGCCTTAGCAATCAGCCCCAGCATTTT. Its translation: CASSTYTGGLSNQPQHF.

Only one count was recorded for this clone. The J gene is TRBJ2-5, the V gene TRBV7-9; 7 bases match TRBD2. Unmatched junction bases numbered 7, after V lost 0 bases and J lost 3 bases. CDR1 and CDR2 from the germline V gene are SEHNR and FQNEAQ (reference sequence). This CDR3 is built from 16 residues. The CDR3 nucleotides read TGTGCCAGCAGCTTAGCAATACGGGGGGTAGAAGAGACCCAGTACTTC. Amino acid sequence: CASSLAIRGVEETQYF.

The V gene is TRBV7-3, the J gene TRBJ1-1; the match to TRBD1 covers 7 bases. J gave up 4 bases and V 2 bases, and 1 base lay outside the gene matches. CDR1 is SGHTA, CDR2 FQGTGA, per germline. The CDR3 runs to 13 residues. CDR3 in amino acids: CASSLPGGTEAFF. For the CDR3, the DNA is TGTGCCAGCAGCTTACCAGGGGGCACTGAAGCTTTCTTT.

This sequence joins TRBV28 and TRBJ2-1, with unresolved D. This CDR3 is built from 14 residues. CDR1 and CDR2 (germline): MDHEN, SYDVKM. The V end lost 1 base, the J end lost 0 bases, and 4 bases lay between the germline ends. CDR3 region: CASSLLSSYNEQFF. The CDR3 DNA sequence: TGTGCCAGCAGTTTATTGAGCTCCTACAATGAGCAGTTCTTC.

CDR3 sequence (DNA): TGTGCCACCCGACTTGACCAGGATCAGCCCCAGCATTTT. It encodes CATRLDQDQPQHF. The chain links TRBV10-3 to TRBJ1-5; D gene unclear. In germline, CDR1 is ENHRY, CDR2 SYGVKD. The V and J ends lost 10 bases and 5 bases respectively, with 15 bases between them. CDR3 length: 13 residues.

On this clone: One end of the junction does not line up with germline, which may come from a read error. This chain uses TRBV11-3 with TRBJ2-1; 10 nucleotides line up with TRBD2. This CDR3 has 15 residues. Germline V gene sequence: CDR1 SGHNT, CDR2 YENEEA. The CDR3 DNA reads TGTGCCAGCAGCCAGAGGCTAGCGGGGGACCAGGAGCAGCTCTTC. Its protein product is CASSQRLAGDQEQLF.

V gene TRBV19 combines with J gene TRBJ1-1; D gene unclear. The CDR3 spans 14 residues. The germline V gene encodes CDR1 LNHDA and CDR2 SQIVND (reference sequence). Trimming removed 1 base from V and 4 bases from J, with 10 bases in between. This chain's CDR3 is CASSIGLEGTEAFF. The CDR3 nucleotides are TGTGCCAGTAGTATAGGTCTAGAGGGCACTGAAGCTTTCTTT.

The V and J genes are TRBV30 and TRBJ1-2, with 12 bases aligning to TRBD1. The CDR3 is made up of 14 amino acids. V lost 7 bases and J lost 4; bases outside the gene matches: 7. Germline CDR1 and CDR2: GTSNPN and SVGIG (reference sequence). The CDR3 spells CASERGQGAYGYTF. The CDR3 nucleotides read TGTGCCTCAGAAAGGGGACAGGGGGCCTATGGCTACACCTTC.

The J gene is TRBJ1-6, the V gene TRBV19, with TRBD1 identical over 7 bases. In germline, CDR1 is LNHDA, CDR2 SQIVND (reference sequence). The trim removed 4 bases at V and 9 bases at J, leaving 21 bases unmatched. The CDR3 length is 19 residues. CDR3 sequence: CASSTPQRTGAGIPSPLHF. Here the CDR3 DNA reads TGTGCCAGTAGTACACCGCAGAGAACAGGGGCAGGAATTCCTTCACCCCTCCACTTT.

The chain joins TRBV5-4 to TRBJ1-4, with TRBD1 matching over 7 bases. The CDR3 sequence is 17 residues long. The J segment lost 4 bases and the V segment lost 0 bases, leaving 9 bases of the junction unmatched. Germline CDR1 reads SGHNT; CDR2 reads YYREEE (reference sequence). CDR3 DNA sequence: TGTGCCAGCAGCTTGGGTGACCAGGGGGTCGTTAATGAAAAACTGTTTTTT. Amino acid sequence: CASSLGDQGVVNEKLFF. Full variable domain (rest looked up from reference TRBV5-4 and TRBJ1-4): ETGVTQSPTHLIKTRGQQVTLRCSSQSGHNTVSWYQQALGQGPQFIFQYYREEENGRGNFPPRFSGLQFPNYSSELNVNALELDDSALYLCASSLGDQGVVNEKLFFGSGTQLSVL.

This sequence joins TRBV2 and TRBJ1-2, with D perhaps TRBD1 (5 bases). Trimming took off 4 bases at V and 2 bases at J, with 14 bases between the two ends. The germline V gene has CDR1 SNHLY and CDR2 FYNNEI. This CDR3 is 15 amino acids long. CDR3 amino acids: CASSGLEGSNYGYTF. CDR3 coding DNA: TGTGCCAGCAGTGGCCTCGAGGGGTCGAACTATGGCTACACCTTC.

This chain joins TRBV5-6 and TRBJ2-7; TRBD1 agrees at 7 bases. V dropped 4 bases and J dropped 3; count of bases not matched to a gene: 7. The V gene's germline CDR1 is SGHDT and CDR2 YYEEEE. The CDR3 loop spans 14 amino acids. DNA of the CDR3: TGTGCCAGCAGCCCGGGACAGTCTATCTACGAGCAGTACTTC. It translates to CASSPGQSIYEQYF.

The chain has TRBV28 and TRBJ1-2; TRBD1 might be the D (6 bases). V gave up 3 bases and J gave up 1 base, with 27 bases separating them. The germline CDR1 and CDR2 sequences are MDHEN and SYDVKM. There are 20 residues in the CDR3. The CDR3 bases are TGTGCCAGCAGTTTCGTCCAACCCCTCTTTACAGGGTCGGTTAACTATGGCTACACCTTC. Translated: CASSFVQPLFTGSVNYGYTF.

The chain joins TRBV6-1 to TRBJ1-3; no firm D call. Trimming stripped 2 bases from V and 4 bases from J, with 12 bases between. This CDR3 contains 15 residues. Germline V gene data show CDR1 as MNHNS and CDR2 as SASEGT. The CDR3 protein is CASSERTGGGNTIYF. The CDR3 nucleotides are TGTGCCAGCAGTGAAAGGACCGGAGGGGGAAACACCATATATTTT.

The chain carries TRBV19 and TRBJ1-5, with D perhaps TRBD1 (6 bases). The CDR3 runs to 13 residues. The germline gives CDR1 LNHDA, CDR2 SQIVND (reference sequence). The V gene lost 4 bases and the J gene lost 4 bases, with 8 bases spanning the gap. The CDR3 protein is CASSTTGNQPQHF. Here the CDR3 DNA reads TGTGCCAGTAGTACCACAGGGAATCAGCCCCAGCATTTT.

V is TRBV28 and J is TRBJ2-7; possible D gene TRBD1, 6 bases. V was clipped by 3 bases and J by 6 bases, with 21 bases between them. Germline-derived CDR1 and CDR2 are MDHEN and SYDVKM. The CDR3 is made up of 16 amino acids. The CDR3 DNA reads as TGTGCCAGCAGTTTCTCAGGGGCCCAGAAAGAGCCCGAGCAGTACTTC. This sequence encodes CASSFSGAQKEPEQYF.

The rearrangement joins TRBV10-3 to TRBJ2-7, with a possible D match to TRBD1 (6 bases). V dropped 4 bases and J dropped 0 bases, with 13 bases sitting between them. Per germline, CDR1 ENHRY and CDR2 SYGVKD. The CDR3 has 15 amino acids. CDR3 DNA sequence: TGTGCCATCAGTGCAGGGACACCAACCTCCTACGAGCAGTACTTC. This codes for CAISAGTPTSYEQYF.

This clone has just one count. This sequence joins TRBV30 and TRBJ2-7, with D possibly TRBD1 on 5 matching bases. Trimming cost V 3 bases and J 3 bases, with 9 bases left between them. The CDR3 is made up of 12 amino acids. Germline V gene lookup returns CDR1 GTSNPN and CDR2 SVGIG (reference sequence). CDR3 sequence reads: CAWSLDSYEQYF. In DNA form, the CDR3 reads TGTGCCTGGAGCCTCGACAGCTACGAGCAGTACTTC. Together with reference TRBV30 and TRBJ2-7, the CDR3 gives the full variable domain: SQTIHQWPATLVQPVGSPLSLECTVEGTSNPNLYWYRQAAGRGLQLLFYSVGIGQISSEVPQNLSASRPQDRQFILSSKKLLLSDSGFYLCAWSLDSYEQYFGPGTRLTVT.

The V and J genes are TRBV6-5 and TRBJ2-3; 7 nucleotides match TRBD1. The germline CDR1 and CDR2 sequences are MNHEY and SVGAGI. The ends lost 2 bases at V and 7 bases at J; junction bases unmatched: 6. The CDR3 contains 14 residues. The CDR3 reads CASSYTGEGNTQYF. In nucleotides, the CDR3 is TGTGCCAGCAGTTACACAGGGGAAGGTAATACGCAGTATTTT.

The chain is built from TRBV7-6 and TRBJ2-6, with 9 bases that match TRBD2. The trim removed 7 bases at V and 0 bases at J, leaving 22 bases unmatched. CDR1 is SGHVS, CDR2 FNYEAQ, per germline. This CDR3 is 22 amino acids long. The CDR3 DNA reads TGTGCCAGCACCTCCATCCCCCTAGCGGGGCCCATTCGTCACTCTGGGGCCAACGTCCTGACTTTC. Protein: CASTSIPLAGPIRHSGANVLTF.

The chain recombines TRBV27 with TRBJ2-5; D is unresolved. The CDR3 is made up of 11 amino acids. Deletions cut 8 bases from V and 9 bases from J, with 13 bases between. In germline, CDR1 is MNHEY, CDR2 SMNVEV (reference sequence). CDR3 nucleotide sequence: TGTGCCAGCGTGAAGCTTGCGTCCCAGTACTTC. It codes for CASVKLASQYF.

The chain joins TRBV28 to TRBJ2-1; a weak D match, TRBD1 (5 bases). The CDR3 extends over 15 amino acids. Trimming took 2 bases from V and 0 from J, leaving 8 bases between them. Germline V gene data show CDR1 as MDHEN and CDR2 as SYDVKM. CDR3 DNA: TGTGCCAGCAGTTTAACAGGAAGCTCCTACAATGAGCAGTTCTTC. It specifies CASSLTGSSYNEQFF.

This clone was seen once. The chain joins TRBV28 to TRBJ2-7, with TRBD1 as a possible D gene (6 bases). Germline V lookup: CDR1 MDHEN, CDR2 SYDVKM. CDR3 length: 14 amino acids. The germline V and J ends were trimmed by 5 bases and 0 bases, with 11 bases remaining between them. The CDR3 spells CASSLTGVSYEQYF. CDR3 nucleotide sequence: TGTGCCAGCAGTCTGACAGGTGTCTCCTACGAGCAGTACTTC.

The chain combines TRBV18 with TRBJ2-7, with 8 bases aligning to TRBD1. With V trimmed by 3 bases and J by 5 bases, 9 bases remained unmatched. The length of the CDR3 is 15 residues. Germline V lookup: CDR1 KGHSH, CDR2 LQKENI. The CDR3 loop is CASSPSDRDWDEQYF. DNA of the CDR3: TGTGCCAGCTCACCCTCGGACAGGGACTGGGACGAGCAGTACTTC.

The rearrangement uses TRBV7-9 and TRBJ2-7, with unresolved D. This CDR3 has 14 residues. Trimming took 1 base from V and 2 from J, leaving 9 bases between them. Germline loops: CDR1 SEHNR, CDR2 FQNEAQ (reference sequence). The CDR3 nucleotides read TGTGCCAGCAGCTTAGAGGGAATAGCCTACGAGCAGTACTTC. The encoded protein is CASSLEGIAYEQYF.

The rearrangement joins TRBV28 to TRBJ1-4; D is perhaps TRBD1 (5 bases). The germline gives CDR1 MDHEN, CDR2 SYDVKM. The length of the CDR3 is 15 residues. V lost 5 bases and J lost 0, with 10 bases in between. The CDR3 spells CASSPSGTTNEKLFF. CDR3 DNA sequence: TGTGCCAGCAGTCCATCAGGGACAACTAATGAAAAACTGTTTTTT.